The 30 T cell receptor beta chains in this list originate from one sample, sequenced in a study of blood T cell repertoires in COVID-19. TCRdb's table, derived via immunoSEQ multiplex PCR, lists solely in-frame clones and lacks some. The sample records under 200,000 clones, nearly 90% being singletons. Sequencing used peripheral blood. Receptor source: a man aged 55 to 70 with active or convalescent COVID-19.

The CDR3 loop reads CASSSGQGRNYGYTF. The CDR3 DNA reads TGTGCCAGCAGCTCCGGACAGGGGCGCAACTATGGCTACACCTTC. The V gene is TRBV11-1, the J gene TRBJ1-2; 9 nucleotides agree with TRBD1. In germline, CDR1 is SGHAT, CDR2 FQDESV (reference sequence). The V and J ends lost 4 bases and 2 bases, in that order; junction bases with no gene match: 5. The CDR3 consists of 15 residues.

This clone occurred a few times. The CDR3 nucleotides read TGCAGCGTTGAAGATCGGGACAGAAACTATGGCTACACCTTC. Its protein is CSVEDRDRNYGYTF. The chain combines TRBV29-1 with TRBJ1-2; 7 nucleotides align to TRBD1. V was clipped by 0 bases and J by 2 bases; unmatched bases: 3. CDR3 length: 14 residues. Per germline, CDR1 SQVTM and CDR2 ANQGSEA.

The chain uses TRBV10-3 and TRBJ2-3; 8 positions agree with TRBD1. CDR3 length equals 15 residues. Germline V gene sequence: CDR1 ENHRY, CDR2 SYGVKD. Trimming took 6 bases from V and 0 from J; bases not matched to a gene: 5. CDR3 sequence (DNA): TGTGCCATCAGCGGGGACAGGCCAAGCACAGATACGCAGTATTTT. It yields the protein CAISGDRPSTDTQYF.

The CDR3 sequence: CASSILGGGPAGELFF. In DNA, the CDR3 is TGTGCCAGTAGTATTTTAGGCGGGGGACCCGCCGGGGAGCTGTTTTTT. The J gene is TRBJ2-2, the V gene TRBV19; 7 bases line up with TRBD2. CDR1 and CDR2 (germline): LNHDA, SQIVND (reference sequence). This CDR3 is 16 amino acids long. The J segment lost 6 bases and the V segment lost 3 bases, leaving 10 bases of the junction unmatched.

The chain uses TRBV19 and TRBJ1-4, with 9 bases that match TRBD1. This CDR3 is 15 amino acids long. The ends lost 5 bases at V and 10 bases at J; junction bases unmatched: 11. Looked up from germline, CDR1 is LNHDA and CDR2 is SQIVND (reference sequence). This chain's CDR3 is CASSLPGTGRGKLFF. DNA for the CDR3: TGTGCCAGTAGTCTCCCCGGGACAGGGAGAGGAAAACTGTTTTTT. The entire variable domain, with the rest obtained from reference TRBV19 and TRBJ1-4, is as follows: DGGITQSPKYLFRKEGQNVTLSCEQNLNHDAMYWYRQDPGQGLRLIYYSQIVNDFQKGDIAEGYSVSREKKESFPLTVTSAQKNPTAFYLCASSLPGTGRGKLFFGSGTQLSVL.

The rearrangement uses TRBV20-1 and TRBJ2-1; D is ambiguous. This CDR3 region has 9 residues. The germline gives CDR1 DFQATT, CDR2 SNEGSKA (reference sequence). Trimming stripped 6 bases from V and 6 bases from J, with 3 bases between. CDR3 DNA: TGCAGTGCCGGCAATGAGCAGTTCTTC. This codes for CSAGNEQFF.

The chain combines TRBV5-1 with TRBJ1-1; D unclear. This CDR3 region has 13 residues. Germline CDR1 and CDR2: SGHRS and YFSETQ. Trimming took off 6 bases at V and 1 base at J, with 10 bases between the two ends. The CDR3 is CASTQNQNTEAFF. Written as DNA, the CDR3 is TGCGCCAGCACCCAAAATCAGAACACTGAAGCTTTCTTT.

The J gene is TRBJ1-2, the V gene TRBV27, with D tentatively TRBD1 (5 bases). The CDR3 is 15 amino acids. Trimming took off 5 bases at V and 2 bases at J, with 15 bases between the two ends. The germline gives CDR1 MNHEY, CDR2 SMNVEV (reference sequence). CDR3 residues: CASSRAREGNYGYTF. The CDR3 bases are TGTGCCAGCAGTCGGGCCAGGGAGGGCAACTATGGCTACACCTTC.

This clone was counted a few times. In the same sample, other DNA sequences code for this CDR3. The chain is built from TRBV12-3 or TRBV12-4 and TRBJ1-5; D is possibly TRBD1 (6 bases). Trimming took off 5 bases at V and 6 bases at J, with 11 bases between the two ends. The CDR3 contains 13 residues. CDR3 amino acids: CASSPGEGQPQHF. In nucleotides, the CDR3 is TGTGCCAGCAGTCCAGGGGAAGGTCAGCCCCAGCATTTT.

The chain employs TRBV7-9 and TRBJ1-2; no reliable D call. Germline-derived CDR1 and CDR2 are SEHNR and FQNEAQ (reference sequence). Trimming took off 1 base at V and 4 bases at J, with 4 bases between the two ends. CDR3 size: 12 residues. This CDR3 reads CASSLGLYGYTF. The DNA for the CDR3 is TGTGCCAGCAGCTTAGGACTCTATGGCTACACCTTC.

This clone was counted only a few times. The V call is TRBV4-1, the J call TRBJ1-4; the D is unclear. Germline V gene lookup returns CDR1 MGHRA and CDR2 YSYEKL. Trimming pared 4 bases from V and 3 bases from J, leaving 15 bases between. The CDR3 extends over 16 amino acids. The CDR3 DNA reads as TGCGCCAGCAGCCCCCCAGGCACAGCCTCTAATGAAAAACTGTTTTTT. Its protein product is CASSPPGTASNEKLFF.

This clone has a handful of counts. V usage is TRBV4-2 and J usage is TRBJ1-6; 7 nucleotides match TRBD1. CDR1 LGHNA and CDR2 YNFKEQ come from the germline V gene. The CDR3 consists of 15 residues. V shed 0 bases and J 8 bases; nucleotides not matched to a gene: 4. CDR3 in DNA: TGTGCCAGCAGCCAAGAGAACAGGGGACATTCACCCCTCCACTTT. It yields the protein CASSQENRGHSPLHF.

This clone was seen more than once but under ten times. The chain couples TRBV19 to TRBJ2-7; TRBD1 aligns across 7 bases. Germline V gene lookup returns CDR1 LNHDA and CDR2 SQIVND (reference sequence). The CDR3 consists of 15 residues. The V segment lost 6 bases and the J segment 4 bases; nucleotides outside the gene matches: 12. CDR3 loop: CASSQWDSSLYEQYF. The CDR3 DNA reads as TGTGCCAGTAGCCAATGGGACAGCTCCCTTTACGAGCAGTACTTC. Based on the CDR3 plus reference TRBV19 and TRBJ2-7, the full variable domain is DGGITQSPKYLFRKEGQNVTLSCEQNLNHDAMYWYRQDPGQGLRLIYYSQIVNDFQKGDIAEGYSVSREKKESFPLTVTSAQKNPTAFYLCASSQWDSSLYEQYFGPGTRLTVT.

The V and J genes are TRBV6-1 and TRBJ1-5; D is ambiguous. V lost 1 base and J lost 3, with 10 bases in between. The V gene's germline CDR1 is MNHNS and CDR2 SASEGT. The CDR3 is 15 residues long. The CDR3 nucleotides read TGTGCCAGCAGTGAAGACGAGAGGGTCAATCAGCCCCAGCATTTT. Its translation: CASSEDERVNQPQHF.

The rearrangement uses TRBV24-1 and TRBJ1-1; TRBD1 matches at 8 bases. The germline CDR1 and CDR2 sequences are KGHDR and SFDVKD. The trim removed 7 bases at V and 6 bases at J, leaving 6 bases unmatched. CDR3 size: 13 residues. CDR3 in DNA: TGTGCCACCAGACCAGGGGGCAACCCTGAAGCTTTCTTT. Amino acid sequence: CATRPGGNPEAFF.

This clone occurred once. V usage is TRBV12-3 or TRBV12-4 and J usage is TRBJ1-2; TRBD1 aligns across 8 bases. This CDR3 contains 13 residues. Trimming took 3 bases from V and 6 from J; bases not matched to a gene: 3. CDR3 coding DNA: TGTGCCAGCAGTTTCGGACAGGGCAATGGCTACACCTTC. This codes for CASSFGQGNGYTF.

This chain joins TRBV7-9 and TRBJ1-5; D is perhaps TRBD1 (6 bases). The germline V gene encodes CDR1 SEHNR and CDR2 FQNEAQ (reference sequence). Deletions cut 5 bases from V and 2 bases from J, with 10 bases between. CDR3 length: 14 residues. CDR3 loop: CASSPKGGNQPQHF. Here the CDR3 DNA reads TGTGCCAGCAGCCCGAAGGGGGGCAATCAGCCCCAGCATTTT.

This clone was found once. The chain has TRBV14 and TRBJ2-7; tentatively, D is TRBD1 (5 bases). The ends were cut back, 4 bases at V and 4 bases at J, with 14 bases in the middle. CDR1 and CDR2 from the germline V gene are SGHDN and FVKESK. CDR3 size: 14 residues. The CDR3 sequence: CASSPRTPAYEQYF. In nucleotides, the CDR3 is TGTGCCAGCAGCCCCAGGACACCCGCGTACGAGCAGTACTTC.

The chain couples TRBV7-6 to TRBJ2-7, with 10 bases aligning to TRBD2. The CDR3 contains 19 residues. The germline CDR1 and CDR2 sequences are SGHVS and FNYEAQ. The trim removed 5 bases at V and 2 bases at J, leaving 18 bases unmatched. The CDR3 DNA follows: TGTGCCAGCAGCCCAACCCCCCGGACTAGCGGTGGCCCCCCCTACGAGCAGTACTTC. Its translation is CASSPTPRTSGGPPYEQYF.

The gene calls are TRBV2 and TRBJ1-2; possibly TRBD1 for D (5 bases). Deletions cut 2 bases from V and 6 bases from J, with 10 bases between. This CDR3 region has 13 residues. CDR1 and CDR2 (germline): SNHLY, FYNNEI. CDR3 in DNA: TGTGCCAGCAGTGAACCAGTCAGGGATGGCTACACCTTC. This translates into CASSEPVRDGYTF.

The chain is built from TRBV6-5 and TRBJ2-1; 11 bases match TRBD2. Trimming removed 8 bases from V and 8 bases from J; junction bases left unmatched: 11. In germline, CDR1 is MNHEY, CDR2 SVGAGI. This CDR3 is built from 15 residues. The CDR3 DNA reads TGTGCCAGCGGAACTACTAGCGGGGGAGTCGATGAGCAGTTCTTC. Encoded protein: CASGTTSGGVDEQFF.

The gene calls are TRBV27 and TRBJ1-5, with TRBD1 matching over 8 bases. From germline, CDR1 is MNHEY and CDR2 SMNVEV (reference sequence). The CDR3 consists of 16 residues. Unmatched junction bases numbered 12, after V lost 5 bases and J lost 6 bases. DNA for the CDR3: TGTGCCAGCAGTCACCTGGACAGGGTGGGGAGTCAGCCCCAGCATTTT. This translates into CASSHLDRVGSQPQHF.

This rearrangement joins TRBV3-1 (or the pseudogene TRBV3-2) to TRBJ2-1; 9 nucleotides align to TRBD2. V dropped 1 base and J dropped 9; count of bases not matched to a gene: 16. This CDR3 is built from 18 residues. Germline V gene sequence: CDR1 LGHDT, CDR2 YNNKEL (reference sequence). The CDR3, as DNA: TGTGCCAGCAGCCAAGCCCAATTCGGTTTGGCGGGGGGGTCTGAGCAGTTCTTC. Its translation is CASSQAQFGLAGGSEQFF.

The V gene is TRBV2, the J gene TRBJ1-5; D unclear. V lost 3 bases, J lost 3 bases, and 12 bases lay in between. CDR3 size: 15 residues. Germline values: CDR1 SNHLY, CDR2 FYNNEI. CDR3 region: CASSDAQNYNQPQHF. For the CDR3, the DNA is TGTGCCAGCAGTGATGCTCAGAACTACAATCAGCCCCAGCATTTT.

V and J are TRBV6-1 and TRBJ1-6, with D possibly matching TRBD1 (6 bases). The CDR3 is made up of 15 amino acids. In germline, CDR1 is MNHNS, CDR2 SASEGT. Deletions cut 3 bases from V and 9 bases from J, with 15 bases between. CDR3 nucleotides: TGTGCCAGCAGTGATGGGCAGGGGAAAGGTTCACCCCTCCACTTT. Residues: CASSDGQGKGSPLHF.

This chain connects TRBV7-2 to TRBJ1-2, with D hard to call. Trimming took off 4 bases at V and 4 bases at J, with 10 bases between the two ends. Germline V gene data show CDR1 as SGHTA and CDR2 as FQGNSA. CDR3 length: 13 amino acids. In DNA, the CDR3 is TGTGCCAGCAGCTACGGACTCCTCTATGGCTACACCTTC. Protein sequence: CASSYGLLYGYTF.

The CDR3 nucleotides are TGTGCCAGCAGCTTAGACGTCGTCGGCAGGCCAAGCTCCTACAATGAGCAGTTCTTC. Translation: CASSLDVVGRPSSYNEQFF. The chain links TRBV11-3 to TRBJ2-1; no definite D call. There are 19 residues in the CDR3. V was clipped by 0 bases and J by 0 bases, with 18 bases between them. Germline lookup yields CDR1 SGHNT and CDR2 YENEEA.

In this sample, this clone turned up once. V usage is TRBV5-1 and J usage is TRBJ1-1; 10 nucleotides agree with TRBD1. V was pared by 4 bases and J by 5 bases, with 5 bases of the junction left unmatched. Germline V CDR1 and CDR2: SGHRS, YFSETQ. The CDR3 is made up of 14 amino acids. CDR3 amino acids: CASSPGDRGTEAFF. Written as DNA, the CDR3 is TGCGCCAGCAGCCCGGGGGACAGGGGAACTGAAGCTTTCTTT.

V and J are TRBV5-6 and TRBJ1-2, with 10 bases fitting TRBD1. The CDR3 contains 15 residues. Looked up from germline, CDR1 is SGHDT and CDR2 is YYEEEE. The junction had 11 bases not matched to a gene; V was cut back by 4 bases and J by 8 bases. The CDR3 sequence: CASSVTATGGVGYTF. CDR3 DNA sequence: TGTGCCAGCAGCGTCACCGCGACAGGGGGCGTAGGCTACACCTTC.

The chain links TRBV5-6 to TRBJ2-1; TRBD1 matches at 9 bases. CDR3 length: 14 residues. J lost 7 bases, V lost 0 bases, and 2 bases had no gene match. Looked up from germline, CDR1 is SGHDT and CDR2 is YYEEEE. CDR3 sequence reads: CASSLGDRVNEQFF. DNA of the CDR3: TGTGCCAGCAGCTTGGGGGACAGGGTTAATGAGCAGTTCTTC.